This entry concerns a single TCR beta chain. The antigen remains undetermined. Unstimulated Tregs (CD4+CD25+CD127-) and CD4+CD25- non-Tregs were sorted from PBMCs. These data come from a study of Tregs in tolerant kidney transplant recipients. Study results and caveats: This study did not directly address biological reproducibility. Tregs expanded with activated donor B cells seemed most donor-specific.

The table came from immunoSEQ multiplex PCR; TCRdb's copy has only in-frame clones and leaves some out. The data show 90,000 to 150,000 clones, around 91% seen once. CDR1 is LNHDA and CDR2 is SQIVND in the germline V gene (reference sequence). V was pared by 4 bases and J by 6 bases, with 16 bases between. This CDR3 has 15 residues. The sequencing input was CD4+ T cells from blood. The chain carries TRBV19 and TRBJ1-5; no reliable D call. This clonotype was sampled from a human donor in good health. CDR3 bases: TGTGCCAGTAGTAAGGCCCCAGGCGCACGTCAGCCCCAGCATTTT. Translated, it gives CASSKAPGARQPQHF.